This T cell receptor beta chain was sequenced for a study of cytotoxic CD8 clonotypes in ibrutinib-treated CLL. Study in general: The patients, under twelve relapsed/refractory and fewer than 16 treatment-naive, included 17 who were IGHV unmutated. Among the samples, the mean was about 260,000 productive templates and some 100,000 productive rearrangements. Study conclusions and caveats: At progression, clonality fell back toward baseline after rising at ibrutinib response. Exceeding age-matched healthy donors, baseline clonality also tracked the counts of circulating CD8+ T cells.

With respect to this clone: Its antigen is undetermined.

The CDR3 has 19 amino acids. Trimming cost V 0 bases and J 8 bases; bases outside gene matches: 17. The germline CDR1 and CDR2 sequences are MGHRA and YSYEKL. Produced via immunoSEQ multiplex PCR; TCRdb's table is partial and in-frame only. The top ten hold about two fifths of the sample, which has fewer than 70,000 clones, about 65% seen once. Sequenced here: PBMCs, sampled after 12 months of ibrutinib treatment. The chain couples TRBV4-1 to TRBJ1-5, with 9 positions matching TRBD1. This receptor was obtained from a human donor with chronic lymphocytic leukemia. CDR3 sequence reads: CASSQDEGQGLQLGKPQHF. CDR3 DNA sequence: TGCGCCAGCAGCCAAGATGAGGGACAGGGCCTTCAGTTGGGGAAGCCCCAGCATTTT.